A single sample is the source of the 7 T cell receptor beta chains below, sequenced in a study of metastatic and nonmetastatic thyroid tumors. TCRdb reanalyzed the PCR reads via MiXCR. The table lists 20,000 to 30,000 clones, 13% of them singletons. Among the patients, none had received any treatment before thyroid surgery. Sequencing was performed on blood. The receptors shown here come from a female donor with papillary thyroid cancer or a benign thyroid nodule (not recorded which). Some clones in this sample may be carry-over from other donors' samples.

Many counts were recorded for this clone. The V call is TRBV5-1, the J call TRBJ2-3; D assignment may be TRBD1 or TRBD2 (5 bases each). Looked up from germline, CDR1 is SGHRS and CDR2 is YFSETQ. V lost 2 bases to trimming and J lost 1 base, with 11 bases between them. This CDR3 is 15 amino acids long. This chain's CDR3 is CASSFRGYRTDTQYF. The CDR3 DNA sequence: TGCGCCAGCAGCTTCCGGGGCTATCGCACAGATACGCAGTATTTT.

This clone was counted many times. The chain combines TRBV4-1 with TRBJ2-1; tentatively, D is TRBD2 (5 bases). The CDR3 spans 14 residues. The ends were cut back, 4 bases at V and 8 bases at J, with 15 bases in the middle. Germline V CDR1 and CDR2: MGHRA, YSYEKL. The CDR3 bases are TGCGCCAGCAGCCTCTGGACGGAGGTGGATGAGCAGTTCTTC. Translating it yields CASSLWTEVDEQFF.

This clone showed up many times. Here the CDR3 DNA reads TGCAGTGCTAGAACCGGGGATTATACGCAGTATTTT. Translating it yields CSARTGDYTQYF. The chain employs TRBV20-1 and TRBJ2-3; perhaps TRBD2 as D (5 bases). The CDR3 contains 12 residues. From germline, CDR1 is DFQATT and CDR2 SNEGSKA (reference sequence). The V end lost 2 bases, the J end lost 7 bases, and 10 bases lay between the germline ends.

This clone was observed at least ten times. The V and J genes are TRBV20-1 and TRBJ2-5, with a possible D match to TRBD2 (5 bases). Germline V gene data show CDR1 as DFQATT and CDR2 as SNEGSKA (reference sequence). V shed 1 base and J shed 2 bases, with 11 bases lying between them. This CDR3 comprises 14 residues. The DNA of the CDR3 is TGCAGTGCTAGAGTTGGGAGCGGTCAAGAGACCCAGTACTTC. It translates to CSARVGSGQETQYF.

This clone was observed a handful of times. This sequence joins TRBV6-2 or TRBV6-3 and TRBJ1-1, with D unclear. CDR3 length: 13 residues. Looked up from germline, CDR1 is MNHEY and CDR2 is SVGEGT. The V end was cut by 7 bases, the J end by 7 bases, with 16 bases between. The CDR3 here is CASKGSQSLEAFF. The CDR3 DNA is TGTGCCAGCAAAGGAAGCCAAAGTCTTGAAGCTTTCTTT.

Here the CDR3 DNA reads TGTGCCAGCAGGCAAGATCTAGTCGGAAAACTGTTTTTT. This translates into CASRQDLVGKLFF. This sequence joins TRBV12-3 or TRBV12-4 and TRBJ1-4; no definite D call. The V gene lost 6 bases and the J gene lost 10 bases, with 15 bases spanning the gap. The CDR3 has 13 residues.

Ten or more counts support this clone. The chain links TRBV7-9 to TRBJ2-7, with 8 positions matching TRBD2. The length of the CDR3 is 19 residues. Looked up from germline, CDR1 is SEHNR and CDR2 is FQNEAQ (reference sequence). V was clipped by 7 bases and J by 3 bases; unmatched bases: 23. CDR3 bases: TGTGCCAGCACCCTCAAAACAACAATGCGGGAGGCCTTCCACTACGAGCAGTACTTC. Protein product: CASTLKTTMREAFHYEQYF.